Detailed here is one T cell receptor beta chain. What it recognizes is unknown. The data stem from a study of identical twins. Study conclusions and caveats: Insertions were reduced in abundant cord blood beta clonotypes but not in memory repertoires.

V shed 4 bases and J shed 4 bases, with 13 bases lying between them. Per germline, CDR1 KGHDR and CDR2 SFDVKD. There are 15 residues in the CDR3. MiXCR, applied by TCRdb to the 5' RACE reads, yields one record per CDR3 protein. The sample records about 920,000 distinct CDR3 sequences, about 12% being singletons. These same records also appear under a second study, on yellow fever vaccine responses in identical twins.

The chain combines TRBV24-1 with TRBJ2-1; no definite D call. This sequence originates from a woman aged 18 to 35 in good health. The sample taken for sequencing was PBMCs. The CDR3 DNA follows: TGTGCCACCAGTGAGTCTAGAATAAAATACAATGAGCAGTTCTTC. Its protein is CATSESRIKYNEQFF.